What follows are 23 T cell receptor beta chains derived from one specimen sequenced in a study of blood T cell repertoires in COVID-19. The assay was immunoSEQ multiplex PCR, and TCRdb's table has in-frame clones only and misses some. The sample has 200,000 to 300,000 clones; about 90% are singletons. The sequencing input was peripheral blood. The receptor set was obtained from a woman between 40 and 55 years old who had recovered from COVID-19.

V is TRBV7-7 and J is TRBJ2-1; TRBD1 matches at 12 bases. The CDR3 runs to 15 residues. CDR1 is SSHAT, CDR2 FNYEAQ, per germline (reference sequence). The trim removed 4 bases at V and 8 bases at J, leaving 6 bases unmatched. CDR3 in amino acids: CASSYGTGGWDEQFF. Here the CDR3 DNA reads TGTGCCAGCAGCTACGGGACAGGGGGCTGGGATGAGCAGTTCTTC.

This clone has a handful of counts. The sample has other DNA sequences that encode this CDR3 too. The chain links TRBV9 to TRBJ1-2; D unresolved. The CDR3 is 11 amino acids. The germline CDR1 and CDR2 sequences are SGDLS and YYNGEE. Trimming stripped 0 bases from V and 6 bases from J, with 3 bases between. In DNA form, the CDR3 reads TGTGCCAGCAGCGTAGGAGATGGCTACACCTTC. This codes for CASSVGDGYTF.

The J gene is TRBJ2-7, the V gene TRBV12-3 or TRBV12-4; D is possibly TRBD1 (6 bases). V was pared by 2 bases and J by 6 bases, with 11 bases between. This CDR3 contains 13 residues. The CDR3 sequence: CASSLIGGSEQYF. CDR3 in DNA: TGTGCCAGCAGTTTAATAGGGGGAAGCGAGCAGTACTTC.

This clone is a singleton in its sample. V and J are TRBV5-1 and TRBJ1-1; tentative D call: TRBD1 (6 bases). From germline, CDR1 is SGHRS and CDR2 YFSETQ. This CDR3 contains 14 residues. With 6 bases removed from V and 1 base from J, the gap between germline ends came to 13 bases. The DNA of the CDR3 is TGCGCCAGCAATGTAGGGGGATCGAACACTGAAGCTTTCTTT. This codes for CASNVGGSNTEAFF.

The chain employs TRBV7-3 and TRBJ1-1; possibly TRBD1 for D (5 bases). This CDR3 has 13 residues. Germline CDR1 and CDR2: SGHTA and FQGTGA. The V gene lost 4 bases and the J gene lost 4 bases, with 10 bases spanning the gap. The CDR3 bases are TGTGCCAGCAGCTCCTCGGGGGGCACTGAAGCTTTCTTT. Protein product: CASSSSGGTEAFF.

The genes are TRBV7-2 and TRBJ1-4; D is ambiguous. Germline CDR1 and CDR2: SGHTA and FQGNSA. V lost 1 base and J lost 3, with 9 bases in between. There are 15 residues in the CDR3. The CDR3 reads CASSLGSLANEKLFF. The DNA of the CDR3 is TGTGCCAGCAGCTTAGGGTCCTTAGCTAATGAAAAACTGTTTTTT.

This chain joins TRBV5-1 and TRBJ2-3; 10 nucleotides match TRBD2. V dropped 1 base and J dropped 4; count of bases not matched to a gene: 6. The CDR3 runs 16 residues. Germline CDR1 reads SGHRS; CDR2 reads YFSETQ. CDR3 in amino acids: CASSLSAGGISDTQYF. The CDR3 region has the DNA TGCGCCAGCAGCTTGTCAGCGGGGGGGATCTCAGATACGCAGTATTTT. Full variable domain (remainder filled in from reference TRBV5-1 and TRBJ2-3): KAGVTQTPRYLIKTRGQQVTLSCSPISGHRSVSWYQQTPGQGLQFLFEYFSETQRNKGNFPGRFSGRQFSNSRSEMNVSTLELGDSALYLCASSLSAGGISDTQYFGPGTRLTVL.

The gene calls are TRBV6-1 and TRBJ2-2; D gene uncertain. Germline CDR1 MNHNS, CDR2 SASEGT. The CDR3 consists of 15 residues. V lost 3 bases to trimming and J lost 0 bases, with 8 bases between them. The CDR3 protein is CASSEYTSNTGELFF. For the CDR3, the DNA is TGTGCCAGCAGTGAGTACACATCGAACACCGGGGAGCTGTTTTTT.

V usage is TRBV13 and J usage is TRBJ1-2; possible D gene TRBD1, 6 bases. V was clipped by 5 bases and J by 3 bases, with 22 bases between them. The CDR3 runs 17 residues. Germline V CDR1 and CDR2: PRHDT, FYEKMQ (reference sequence). The CDR3 spells CASSRTRRGGVDYGYTF. The CDR3 region has the DNA TGTGCCAGCAGCCGGACCCGCCGAGGGGGAGTCGACTATGGCTACACCTTC. Combining the CDR3 with reference TRBV13 and TRBJ1-2 gives the whole variable domain AAGVIQSPRHLIKEKRETATLKCYPIPRHDTVYWYQQGPGQDPQFLISFYEKMQSDKGSIPDRFSAQQFSDYHSELNMSSLELGDSALYFCASSRTRRGGVDYGYTFGSGTRLTVV.

This clone was observed once. The chain links TRBV5-1 to TRBJ2-7; weak D call: TRBD1 (6 bases). Germline-derived CDR1 and CDR2 are SGHRS and YFSETQ. This CDR3 spans 14 amino acids. V lost 3 bases, J lost 0 bases, and 10 bases lay in between. As DNA, the CDR3 is TGCGCCAGCAGCTCAGGGGACGGCTCCTACGAGCAGTACTTC. Encoded protein: CASSSGDGSYEQYF.

The chain employs TRBV11-2 and TRBJ1-1; TRBD1 matches at 8 bases. Germline CDR1 reads SGHAT; CDR2 reads FQNNGV. V was clipped by 2 bases and J by 3 bases; unmatched bases: 8. CDR3 length: 16 residues. As DNA, the CDR3 is TGTGCCAGCAGCTTACCCATCAGGGGGCAGGACACTGAAGCTTTCTTT. Amino acids: CASSLPIRGQDTEAFF. The full variable domain, its missing parts supplied by reference TRBV11-2 and TRBJ1-1, is EAGVAQSPRYKIIEKRQSVAFWCNPISGHATLYWYQQILGQGPKLLIQFQNNGVVDDSQLPKDRFSAERLKGVDSTLKIQPAKLEDSAVYLCASSLPIRGQDTEAFFGQGTRLTVV.

J is TRBJ1-5 and V is TRBV2; 7 nucleotides line up with TRBD1. This CDR3 is 17 amino acids long. CDR1 SNHLY and CDR2 FYNNEI come from the germline V gene. V trimming: 6 bases; J trimming: 0 bases; junction bases outside the gene matches: 11. The CDR3, as DNA: TGTGCCAGCAGGGAACTTGGGACAGACTATAGCAATCAGCCCCAGCATTTT. Protein sequence: CASRELGTDYSNQPQHF.

The chain links TRBV29-1 to TRBJ2-5, with 10 bases that match TRBD2. The germline gives CDR1 SQVTM, CDR2 ANQGSEA. CDR3 length equals 16 residues. Unmatched junction bases numbered 9, after V lost 3 bases and J lost 2 bases. For the CDR3, the DNA is TGCAGCGTTGAGGCCCTTAGCGGGGGGCGACAAGAGACCCAGTACTTC. This translates into CSVEALSGGRQETQYF.

In its sample, this clone was seen once. J is TRBJ1-1 and V is TRBV10-1; 8 bases map to TRBD1. Germline-derived CDR1 and CDR2 are WNHNN and SYGVQD (reference sequence). This CDR3 region has 14 residues. Trimming removed 5 bases from V and 6 bases from J; junction bases left unmatched: 8. In DNA form, the CDR3 reads TGCGCCAGCAGTACTACCAGGGGGCAGGCTGAAGCTTTCTTT. Translating gives CASSTTRGQAEAFF.

The chain is built from TRBV12-5 and TRBJ2-4; 11 nucleotides match TRBD2. Germline CDR1 reads LGHNT; CDR2 reads FRNRAP. The CDR3 totals 18 residues. V shed 1 base, J shed 1 base, and the junction held 6 bases outside the gene matches. The DNA of the CDR3 is TGTGCTAGTGGTTTGGGGACTAGCGGGCTGATTGCCAAAAACATTCAGTACTTC. Protein: CASGLGTSGLIAKNIQYF.

This chain joins TRBV29-1 and TRBJ1-4; 8 nucleotides line up with TRBD1. Germline CDR1 is SQVTM and CDR2 is ANQGSEA. The J segment lost 13 bases and the V segment lost 6 bases, leaving 13 bases of the junction unmatched. This CDR3 spans 13 amino acids. This CDR3 is CSVGQGAFGGLFF. CDR3 DNA sequence: TGCAGCGTCGGACAGGGTGCTTTCGGGGGACTGTTTTTT.

This chain links TRBV7-9 with TRBJ1-2; weak D call: TRBD1 (6 bases). V lost 5 bases and J lost 5, with 21 bases in between. This CDR3 has 16 residues. Germline values: CDR1 SEHNR, CDR2 FQNEAQ (reference sequence). The CDR3 is CASSPRSRRGGYGYTF. The DNA of the CDR3 is TGTGCCAGCAGCCCCCGATCCCGCAGGGGAGGGTATGGCTACACCTTC.

The sample holds one count of this clone. The rearrangement uses TRBV14 and TRBJ2-5, with TRBD1 identical over 7 bases. There are 16 residues in the CDR3. V lost 2 bases, J lost 1 base, and 7 bases stayed unmatched. Germline CDR1 is SGHDN and CDR2 is FVKESK. The CDR3 region has the DNA TGTGCCAGCAGCCAATGGAAGGGGGCGATCCAAGAGACCCAGTACTTC. It is translated as CASSQWKGAIQETQYF.

J is TRBJ2-1 and V is TRBV11-2; 15 bases map to TRBD2. The CDR3 is made up of 15 amino acids. Per germline, CDR1 SGHAT and CDR2 FQNNGV. V shed 5 bases and J 9 bases; nucleotides not matched to a gene: 5. As DNA, the CDR3 is TGTGCCAGCAGCCCGAGGACTAGCGGGGGGGCTGAGCAGTTCTTC. As protein: CASSPRTSGGAEQFF.

The chain is built from TRBV19 and TRBJ1-2; a weak D match, TRBD1 (5 bases). Germline values: CDR1 LNHDA, CDR2 SQIVND (reference sequence). This CDR3 contains 14 residues. Trimming shortened V by 7 bases and J by 1 base, and 13 bases separated the two germline ends. CDR3 in DNA: TGTGCCAGTAACCCCAGGGCATATAACTATGGCTACACCTTC. It codes for CASNPRAYNYGYTF.

This clone has just one count. The chain couples TRBV11-2 to TRBJ2-5; 9 bases align to TRBD2. The CDR3 consists of 15 residues. V was pared by 5 bases and J by 2 bases, with 6 bases of the junction left unmatched. CDR1 and CDR2 from the germline V gene are SGHAT and FQNNGV. CDR3 in amino acids: CASSQPSGVQETQYF. CDR3 DNA sequence: TGTGCCAGCAGCCAGCCTAGCGGGGTTCAAGAGACCCAGTACTTC.

V is TRBV5-1 and J is TRBJ1-6, with D possibly being TRBD1 (6 bases). With 4 bases removed from V and 7 bases from J, the gap between germline ends came to 12 bases. This CDR3 is built from 14 residues. Germline CDR1 reads SGHRS; CDR2 reads YFSETQ. The CDR3 DNA reads TGCGCCAGCAGCGGAGGACAGACGAATTCACCCCTCCACTTT. As protein: CASSGGQTNSPLHF.

This clone appeared once. This chain links TRBV10-2 with TRBJ2-5; 14 bases match TRBD2. This CDR3 spans 17 amino acids. The germline gives CDR1 WSHSY, CDR2 SAAADI. The ends lost 2 bases at V and 7 bases at J; junction bases unmatched: 9. CDR3 nucleotides: TGCGCCAGCAGTGAGGGGGGACTAGCGGGGGCCTCAGGGACCCAGTACTTC. It yields the protein CASSEGGLAGASGTQYF.